Here is one T cell receptor (beta chain) with its context. The antigen remains undetermined. The sample belongs to a study of T cell responses to AZD1222 COVID-19 vaccine. The CDR3 contains 13 residues. Germline assignment: CDR1 LNHDA and CDR2 SQIVND (reference sequence). Deletions cut 6 bases from V and 3 bases from J, with 9 bases between. Study results and limitations: The peak T cell response came first, and repertoires were sampled only after it. CD4 TCRs linked to vaccination spanned spike, dominating at 160-218 and 743-854.

Sequencing was performed with immunoSEQ multiplex PCR; in TCRdb, only in-frame clones are kept and a portion is missing. The table lists about 160,000 clones, over 75% of them singletons, with more than 3% in the top ten. This TCR came from an adult who received the AZD1222 COVID-19 vaccine. The genes are TRBV19 and TRBJ2-1, with a possible D match to TRBD1 (6 bases). The material sequenced was peripheral blood, taken 28 days after the second AZD1222 dose. DNA for the CDR3: TGTGCCAGTAGCAGGGGAAGCTACAATGAGCAGTTCTTC. The encoded protein is CASSRGSYNEQFF.